One sample yielded the 16 T cell receptor beta chains listed below, sequenced in a study of blood T cell repertoires in COVID-19. Measured with immunoSEQ multiplex PCR; TCRdb has only the in-frame clones, and not every one. Found here are 150,000 or so clones, about 77% of them singletons; the top ten hold roughly 9%. The sample was peripheral blood. These receptors came from a woman aged 45 to 65 with active or convalescent COVID-19.

The chain has TRBV20-1 and TRBJ2-7; 11 nucleotides match TRBD1. The ends lost 3 bases at V and 6 bases at J; junction bases unmatched: 7. Germline CDR1 DFQATT, CDR2 SNEGSKA (reference sequence). The CDR3 covers 14 residues. CDR3 nucleotides: TGCAGTGCTAGTCCGGGACAGGGGGAGGGCGAGCAGTACTTC. Translating gives CSASPGQGEGEQYF.

The chain recombines TRBV10-3 with TRBJ1-5; D may be TRBD1 (6 bases). This CDR3 comprises 15 residues. Trimming removed 3 bases from V and 3 bases from J, with 12 bases in between. CDR1 is ENHRY and CDR2 is SYGVKD in the germline V gene. The CDR3 sequence: CAISDGQGNNQPQHF. CDR3 bases: TGTGCCATCAGTGATGGGCAGGGGAACAATCAGCCCCAGCATTTT.

The V and J genes are TRBV11-2 and TRBJ1-1, with no clear D. In germline, CDR1 is SGHAT, CDR2 FQNNGV. The CDR3 runs to 13 residues. V shed 5 bases and J shed 0 bases, with 7 bases lying between them. In nucleotides, the CDR3 is TGTGCCAGCAGCAACTCGGTGAACACTGAAGCTTTCTTT. Amino acids: CASSNSVNTEAFF.

The rearrangement links TRBV19 to TRBJ2-7; D is perhaps TRBD2 (5 bases). V gave up 1 base and J gave up 0 bases, with 7 bases separating them. The CDR3 is made up of 14 amino acids. The germline gives CDR1 LNHDA, CDR2 SQIVND (reference sequence). CDR3 sequence: CASSIARDSYEQYF. The CDR3 DNA is TGTGCCAGTAGTATAGCCCGGGACTCCTACGAGCAGTACTTC.

The chain is built from TRBV29-1 and TRBJ2-3; the match to TRBD1 covers 9 bases. Trimming cost V 5 bases and J 2 bases; bases outside gene matches: 5. This CDR3 comprises 14 residues. The germline CDR1 and CDR2 sequences are SQVTM and ANQGSEA. CDR3 sequence reads: CSVIRTGVTDTQYF. In DNA, the CDR3 is TGCAGCGTTATTAGGACAGGGGTCACAGATACGCAGTATTTT.

The chain employs TRBV7-9 and TRBJ2-7, with TRBD1 as a possible D gene (5 bases). Looked up from germline, CDR1 is SEHNR and CDR2 is FQNEAQ (reference sequence). The CDR3 length is 15 residues. V was pared by 2 bases and J by 3 bases, with 14 bases between. DNA of the CDR3: TGTGCCAGCAGCTTACACCGACAGCAAAACTACGAGCAGTACTTC. This codes for CASSLHRQQNYEQYF.

The chain is built from TRBV2 and TRBJ1-5; weak D call: TRBD1 (6 bases). The germline CDR1 and CDR2 sequences are SNHLY and FYNNEI. This CDR3 region has 13 residues. V lost 7 bases to trimming and J lost 7 bases, with 14 bases between them. The CDR3 here is CASTKGQGQPQHF. The CDR3 DNA sequence: TGTGCCAGCACAAAGGGGCAGGGGCAGCCCCAGCATTTT.

This clone was counted only a few times. The rearrangement joins TRBV4-3 to TRBJ1-1; D is unclear. There are 14 residues in the CDR3. CDR1 is LGHNA and CDR2 is YSLEER in the germline V gene. Trimming cost V 5 bases and J 1 base, with 11 bases left between them. CDR3 in DNA: TGCGCCAGCAGCGCCTCATGGCAGAACACTGAAGCTTTCTTT. Translated: CASSASWQNTEAFF.

This clone was found a few times. The same CDR3 is also encoded by other DNA sequences in this sample. This chain joins TRBV7-2 and TRBJ2-3, with unresolved D. The V end was cut by 1 base, the J end by 0 bases, with 5 bases between. Germline-derived CDR1 and CDR2 are SGHTA and FQGNSA. This CDR3 spans 14 amino acids. The CDR3: CASSLGHSTDTQYF. The CDR3 DNA reads TGTGCCAGCAGCTTAGGGCACAGCACAGATACGCAGTATTTT.

The chain recombines TRBV7-8 with TRBJ1-1; TRBD1 agrees at 7 bases. Germline V gene lookup returns CDR1 SGHVS and CDR2 FQNEAQ. This CDR3 spans 15 amino acids. The J segment lost 0 bases and the V segment lost 5 bases, leaving 6 bases of the junction unmatched. CDR3 protein: CASSPPGTVNTEAFF. CDR3 in DNA: TGTGCCAGCAGCCCCCCTGGGACAGTGAACACTGAAGCTTTCTTT.

The chain uses TRBV7-9 and TRBJ2-7, with 7 bases fitting TRBD2. Germline CDR1 is SEHNR and CDR2 is FQNEAQ (reference sequence). The CDR3 length is 12 residues. CDR3 in DNA: TGTGACGAGGGAGGGGCGAGGTACGAGCAGTACTTC. It codes for CDEGGARYEQYF.

The chain links TRBV7-2 to TRBJ2-3; TRBD2 agrees at 7 bases. V lost 8 bases, J lost 5 bases, and 10 bases stayed unmatched. The CDR3 contains 14 residues. Germline CDR1 SGHTA, CDR2 FQGNSA. The CDR3, as DNA: TGTGCCAGCTCCCCGGGGGGATACAGAGATACGCAGTATTTT. This codes for CASSPGGYRDTQYF.

The rearrangement links TRBV10-3 to TRBJ1-6, with a weak D call TRBD1 (5 bases). The ends were cut back, 5 bases at V and 7 bases at J, with 9 bases in the middle. The length of the CDR3 is 13 residues. Germline V gives CDR1 ENHRY, CDR2 SYGVKD. CDR3 in amino acids: CAISLGGNSPLHF. CDR3 DNA: TGTGCCATCAGTCTGGGGGGGAATTCACCCCTCCACTTT.

Sample share makes this clone medium-sized. The rearrangement links TRBV3-1 (or the pseudogene TRBV3-2) to TRBJ2-3; 8 nucleotides agree with TRBD1. There are 15 residues in the CDR3. Germline CDR1 LGHDT, CDR2 YNNKEL (reference sequence). V gave up 1 base and J gave up 5 bases; unmatched junction bases: 5. The CDR3 coding sequence is TGTGCCAGCAGCCAAGGGACAGGGTGGATAGATACGCAGTATTTT. This translates into CASSQGTGWIDTQYF.

The chain uses TRBV25-1 and TRBJ2-5, with D unresolved. This CDR3 is built from 13 residues. The ends were cut back, 8 bases at V and 3 bases at J, with 13 bases in the middle. Germline V gene sequence: CDR1 MGHDK, CDR2 SYGVNS. The CDR3 DNA reads as TGTGCCAGCGCCAAGAACGGAGAAGAGACCCAGTACTTC. Protein: CASAKNGEETQYF.

The V and J genes are TRBV14 and TRBJ2-7; tentatively, D is TRBD2 (5 bases). The CDR3 consists of 13 residues. The germline V and J ends were trimmed by 10 bases and 0 bases, with 13 bases remaining between them. The germline gives CDR1 SGHDN, CDR2 FVKESK. The CDR3 loop is CATSRTSSYEQYF. The CDR3 bases are TGTGCCACCTCGAGGACTTCCTCCTACGAGCAGTACTTC.